Each of the 28 T cell receptor beta chains below was sequenced from the same sample in a study of T cells after yellow fever vaccination. TCRdb called the 5' RACE reads again in MiXCR, with one record for every CDR3 protein. The repertoire holds hundreds of thousands of distinct CDR3 sequences, with just over 20% as singletons. The source material was PBMCs, sampled 21 days after the first yellow fever vaccination. All receptors derive from a man aged 18 to 29 who received the YFV17D yellow fever vaccine.

This clonotype was seen a handful of times. The V and J genes are TRBV12-3 or TRBV12-4 and TRBJ1-1, with D possibly being TRBD1 (6 bases). V shed 6 bases and J shed 4 bases, with 12 bases lying between them. This CDR3 region has 13 residues. CDR3 residues: CASSQQGITEAFF. Here the CDR3 DNA reads TGTGCCAGCAGCCAACAGGGAATCACTGAAGCTTTCTTT.

This chain joins TRBV27 and TRBJ2-1; tentatively, D is TRBD1 (6 bases). V was trimmed by 7 bases and J by 4 bases, leaving 14 bases between them. The CDR3 covers 14 residues. CDR1 and CDR2 from the germline V gene are MNHEY and SMNVEV (reference sequence). The DNA for the CDR3 is TGTGCCAGCAAAGGGGGAACAGCTTACAATGAGCAGTTCTTC. Residues: CASKGGTAYNEQFF.

The chain joins TRBV29-1 to TRBJ2-4, with 7 bases lining up with TRBD2. The V and J ends lost 4 bases and 5 bases, in that order; junction bases with no gene match: 2. The CDR3 has 12 amino acids. Germline V CDR1 and CDR2: SQVTM, ANQGSEA. The CDR3 DNA reads TGCAGCGTTGTGGGGAGGGAAAACATTCAGTACTTC. It translates to CSVVGRENIQYF.

The V call is TRBV2, the J call TRBJ2-7; D is possibly TRBD1 or TRBD2 (5 bases each). Germline V gene data show CDR1 as SNHLY and CDR2 as FYNNEI. The CDR3 is 14 amino acids. Trimming stripped 8 bases from V and 2 bases from J, with 16 bases between. In DNA, the CDR3 is TGTGCCAGCGAGCCTCGGGACGTTACCTACGAGCAGTACTTC. Translation: CASEPRDVTYEQYF.

Only a few counts were recorded for this clonotype. V and J are TRBV7-9 and TRBJ1-1; D remains ambiguous. The germline V gene encodes CDR1 SEHNR and CDR2 FQNEAQ (reference sequence). The length of the CDR3 is 12 residues. Trimming stripped 3 bases from V and 3 bases from J, with 5 bases between. CDR3 bases: TGTGCCAGCAGCTTCGCTGACACTGAAGCTTTCTTT. The encoded protein is CASSFADTEAFF.

This clonotype was seen only a few times. This sequence joins TRBV6-1 and TRBJ1-1; 7 bases fit TRBD1. V trimming: 6 bases; J trimming: 3 bases; junction bases outside the gene matches: 4. The germline gives CDR1 MNHNS, CDR2 SASEGT. The length of the CDR3 is 13 residues. The CDR3: CASRIDRDTEAFF. The CDR3 region has the DNA TGTGCCAGCAGGATAGACAGGGACACTGAAGCTTTCTTT.

This clonotype appeared a few times. The chain links TRBV7-2 to TRBJ2-5; D unclear. The CDR3 loop spans 14 amino acids. Between the trimmed V and J ends, which lost 5 bases and 3 bases, there was a span of 13 bases. Germline-derived CDR1 and CDR2 are SGHTA and FQGNSA. The CDR3, as DNA: TGTGCCAGCAGCCAGATGCGTGACAAAGAGACCCAGTACTTC. Its protein product is CASSQMRDKETQYF. Combining the CDR3 with reference TRBV7-2 and TRBJ2-5 gives the whole variable domain GAGVSQSPSNKVTEKGKDVELRCDPISGHTALYWYRQSLGQGLEFLIYFQGNSAPDKSGLPSDRFSAERTGGSVSTLTIQRTQQEDSAVYLCASSQMRDKETQYFGPGTRLLVL.

V usage is TRBV20-1 and J usage is TRBJ1-2, with TRBD1 as a possible D gene (6 bases). CDR3 size: 15 residues. The germline gives CDR1 DFQATT, CDR2 SNEGSKA (reference sequence). V dropped 3 bases and J dropped 2 bases, with 16 bases sitting between them. As DNA, the CDR3 is TGCAGTGCTAGGGGGGCCGTGAGGCGGAACTATGGCTACACCTTC. Encoded protein: CSARGAVRRNYGYTF.

This clonotype turned up a few times. The V call is TRBV2, the J call TRBJ1-1, with D tentatively TRBD1 (5 bases). This CDR3 contains 11 residues. Germline CDR1 reads SNHLY; CDR2 reads FYNNEI. Between the trimmed V and J ends, which lost 7 bases and 6 bases, there was a span of 9 bases. CDR3 amino acids: CASKLGPEAFF. CDR3 sequence (DNA): TGTGCCAGCAAGTTGGGACCTGAAGCTTTCTTT. The variable domain in full, completed from reference TRBV2 and TRBJ1-1, reads EPEVTQTPSHQVTQMGQEVILRCVPISNHLYFYWYRQILGQKVEFLVSFYNNEISEKSEIFDDQFSVERPDGSNFTLKIRSTKLEDSAMYFCASKLGPEAFFGQGTRLTVV.

In its sample, this clonotype was seen a few times. The chain links TRBV6-1 to TRBJ2-7; perhaps TRBD1 as D (6 bases). Germline V gene lookup returns CDR1 MNHNS and CDR2 SASEGT. The CDR3 extends over 14 amino acids. V was cut by 5 bases and J by 0 bases, with 11 bases left in between. The chain's CDR3 is CASSPGQSSYEQYF. DNA for the CDR3: TGTGCCAGCAGTCCGGGACAAAGCTCCTACGAGCAGTACTTC.

As regards this clonotype: A read error may produce the germline difference seen at one junction end. The chain couples TRBV7-9 to TRBJ2-3; D is uncertain. The CDR3 is 12 amino acids. Germline V lookup: CDR1 SEHNR, CDR2 FQNEAQ (reference sequence). In DNA, the CDR3 is TGTGCCGGCAGCTTAACGGCGGAGACGCAGTATTTT. This gives the protein CAGSLTAETQYF.

This rearrangement joins TRBV5-5 to TRBJ2-3, with D perhaps matching TRBD2 (6 bases). CDR1 is SGHKS, CDR2 YYEKEE, per germline (reference sequence). CDR3 length: 13 amino acids. V shed 2 bases and J shed 4 bases, with 8 bases lying between them. As DNA, the CDR3 is TGTGCCAGCAGCTTTAGGGACTCAGATACGCAGTATTTT. Its translation is CASSFRDSDTQYF. Looking up the rest from reference TRBV5-5 and TRBJ2-3 gives the full variable domain: DAGVTQSPTHLIKTRGQQVTLRCSPISGHKSVSWYQQVLGQGPQFIFQYYEKEERGRGNFPDRFSARQFPNYSSELNVNALLLGDSALYLCASSFRDSDTQYFGPGTRLTVL.

The sample holds a few counts of this clonotype. Here the CDR3 reads CASSLRTGKDSPLHF. The CDR3 nucleotides are TGTGCCAGCAGCTTACGGACAGGGAAGGATTCACCCCTCCACTTT. The V gene is TRBV7-9, the J gene TRBJ1-6; TRBD1 matches 8 bases. V lost 2 bases, J lost 8 bases, and 5 bases stayed unmatched. Germline V gives CDR1 SEHNR, CDR2 FQNEAQ (reference sequence). CDR3 size: 15 residues.

This clonotype was counted between two and nine times. The chain employs TRBV10-3 and TRBJ1-1; 7 bases line up with TRBD1. CDR3 length: 13 residues. With 11 bases clipped from V and 5 bases from J, the junction kept 11 bases outside the gene matches. Germline assignment: CDR1 ENHRY and CDR2 SYGVKD. CDR3 nucleotides: TGTGCCGCCTCAGGGGGGAGAGGGACTGAAGCTTTCTTT. It codes for CAASGGRGTEAFF.

In DNA form, the CDR3 reads TGTGCCACCAGCTCCCGACTAGCGAGGAACACAGATACGCAGTATTTT. Its translation: CATSSRLARNTDTQYF. The chain couples TRBV15 to TRBJ2-3; TRBD2 matches 8 bases. Germline V CDR1 and CDR2: LNHNV, YYDKDF (reference sequence). CDR3 length equals 16 residues. Unmatched junction bases numbered 9, after V lost 5 bases and J lost 2 bases.

This clonotype showed up just a few times. The genes are TRBV5-1 and TRBJ2-2; D uncertain. Between the trimmed V and J ends, which lost 4 bases and 3 bases, there was a span of 13 bases. Germline lookup yields CDR1 SGHRS and CDR2 YFSETQ. This CDR3 spans 15 amino acids. The CDR3: CASSQGHSDTGELFF. CDR3 DNA: TGCGCCAGCAGCCAAGGCCACTCCGACACCGGGGAGCTGTTTTTT.

V usage is TRBV7-8 and J usage is TRBJ2-1, with TRBD2 as a possible D gene (5 bases). The CDR3 covers 12 residues. The germline V gene has CDR1 SGHVS and CDR2 FQNEAQ. V was trimmed by 9 bases and J by 3 bases, leaving 9 bases between them. The CDR3 nucleotides are TGTGCCAGTGGCCGGGGCTACAATGAGCAGTTCTTC. It is translated as CASGRGYNEQFF.

The rearrangement uses TRBV21-1 and TRBJ2-4; the table assigns TRBD1, which was not confirmed against the DNA. TRBV21-1 is classified as a pseudogene. The CDR3 contains 17 residues. The CDR3 coding sequence is TGTGCCAGCAGCTCGACGACTTCCGAGGGGGCCAAAAACATTCAGTACTTC. It codes for CASSSTTSEGAKNIQYF.

The J gene is TRBJ1-1, the V gene TRBV5-1; 7 bases align to TRBD1. V shed 0 bases, J shed 1 base, and the junction held 6 bases outside the gene matches. The CDR3 runs 16 residues. Germline V gene data show CDR1 as SGHRS and CDR2 as YFSETQ. CDR3 nucleotides: TGCGCCAGCAGCTTGGCCCGGAACAGGGGGAACACTGAAGCTTTCTTT. This gives the protein CASSLARNRGNTEAFF.

This chain connects TRBV18 to TRBJ2-1; 7 nucleotides line up with TRBD1. Germline CDR1 KGHSH, CDR2 LQKENI. Losses at the gene ends were 3 bases for V and 1 base for J; bases not matched to a gene: 6. The CDR3 sequence is 16 residues long. CDR3 region: CASSPPTGKSYNEQFF. The CDR3 region has the DNA TGTGCCAGCTCACCCCCGACAGGGAAGTCCTACAATGAGCAGTTCTTC.

The chain recombines TRBV7-9 with TRBJ2-1, with a weak D call TRBD1 (6 bases). The germline V gene has CDR1 SEHNR and CDR2 FQNEAQ (reference sequence). CDR3 length equals 17 residues. Trimming removed 5 bases at V and 2 bases at J, with 19 bases between. CDR3 nucleotides: TGTGCCAGCAGCGGAAACTTGGACAGAGGAACCTACAATGAGCAGTTCTTC. As protein: CASSGNLDRGTYNEQFF. Full variable domain (missing parts from reference TRBV7-9 and TRBJ2-1): DTGVSQNPRHKITKRGQNVTFRCDPISEHNRLYWYRQTLGQGPEFLTYFQNEAQLEKSRLLSDRFSAERPKGSFSTLEIQRTEQGDSAMYLCASSGNLDRGTYNEQFFGPGTRLTVL.

This clonotype has only a few counts. V is TRBV20-1 and J is TRBJ1-2, with a possible D match to TRBD1 (5 bases). The CDR3 runs 14 residues. CDR1 DFQATT and CDR2 SNEGSKA come from the germline V gene (reference sequence). The ends were cut back, 0 bases at V and 7 bases at J, with 15 bases in the middle. CDR3 region: CSAREGYGGAGYTF. The CDR3 coding sequence is TGCAGTGCTAGAGAGGGGTACGGGGGAGCTGGCTACACCTTC.

The genes are TRBV5-6 and TRBJ2-5; D unresolved. V lost 4 bases to trimming and J lost 5 bases, with 9 bases between them. The CDR3 is 12 amino acids. From germline, CDR1 is SGHDT and CDR2 YYEEEE. CDR3 residues: CASSQRLETQYF. Here the CDR3 DNA reads TGTGCCAGCAGCCAGAGGTTGGAGACCCAGTACTTC.

This clonotype has a handful of counts. The rearrangement links TRBV27 to TRBJ2-3, with TRBD2 identical over 8 bases. This CDR3 contains 13 residues. Germline V gives CDR1 MNHEY, CDR2 SMNVEV (reference sequence). V lost 6 bases to trimming and J lost 4 bases; unmatched junction nucleotides: 3. The CDR3 protein is CASSVAGPDTQYF. CDR3 coding DNA: TGTGCCAGCAGCGTAGCGGGGCCAGATACGCAGTATTTT.

This chain joins TRBV1 and TRBJ1-1; the tabulated D call, TRBD1, remains unverified against the DNA. TRBV1 counts as a pseudogene. This CDR3 region has 16 residues. Here the CDR3 DNA reads TGCACCTGCAGCCACGCCCCCGAGGGCGCAACAAGGGAAGCTTTCTTT. It specifies CTCSHAPEGATREAFF.

The chain employs TRBV5-1 and TRBJ2-2, with 9 bases aligning to TRBD2. CDR3 size: 16 residues. Germline-derived CDR1 and CDR2 are SGHRS and YFSETQ. J lost 4 bases, V lost 7 bases, and 11 bases had no gene match. The CDR3, as DNA: TGCGCCAGCCGACCGACTAGCGGCACTTCCACCGGGGAGCTGTTTTTT. Translating it yields CASRPTSGTSTGELFF.

In this sample, this clonotype turned up a few times. V gene TRBV19 combines with J gene TRBJ1-5; D may be TRBD1 (6 bases). CDR3 length equals 13 residues. Germline CDR1 and CDR2: LNHDA and SQIVND (reference sequence). The V end was cut by 9 bases, the J end by 3 bases, with 12 bases between. The CDR3 DNA reads TGTGCCAGCACCCAGGGGCTCAATCAGCCCCAGCATTTT. Its protein is CASTQGLNQPQHF.

The chain is built from TRBV11-3 and TRBJ2-3, with D possibly matching TRBD2 (5 bases). There are 13 residues in the CDR3. The germline V gene encodes CDR1 SGHNT and CDR2 YENEEA. V lost 5 bases and J lost 4, with 10 bases in between. CDR3 nucleotides: TGTGCCAGCAGCCCGCGGGCCTCAGATACGCAGTATTTT. It yields the protein CASSPRASDTQYF.